This TCR beta chain originates from a study of blood T cell repertoires in COVID-19. On the study more broadly: Samples came from the United States, Italy and Spain, spanning acute and convalescent COVID-19.

The table came from immunoSEQ multiplex PCR; TCRdb's copy has only in-frame clones and leaves some out. Among approximately 460,000 clones, 89% were seen once, and the ten largest hold around 0.92%. Trimming shortened V by 2 bases and J by 0 bases, and 4 bases separated the two germline ends. This CDR3 spans 13 amino acids. CDR1 is LGHDT, CDR2 YNNKEL, per germline (reference sequence). What was sequenced was peripheral blood. This clonotype was obtained from a man aged 18 to 29 with COVID-19, enrolled during active disease. The chain recombines TRBV3-1 (or the pseudogene TRBV3-2) with TRBJ1-2; D remains unclear. The CDR3: CASSQTANYGYTF. For the CDR3, the DNA is TGTGCCAGCAGCCAAACAGCTAACTATGGCTACACCTTC.